One sample yielded the 5 T cell receptor beta chains listed below, sequenced in a study of cytomegalovirus exposure and HLA in healthy donors. PCR involved 60 Vbeta and 13 Jbeta primers. TCRdb keeps only in-frame clones here, not all; method: immunoSEQ multiplex PCR. The profile shows about 180,000 clones, less than 90% of them singletons. Sequenced: PBMCs. The receptors come from a girl aged 10 to 17 in good health and CMV-seropositive.

The chain couples TRBV6-6 to TRBJ2-7; unclear D gene. V gave up 6 bases and J gave up 6 bases, with 24 bases separating them. Germline V gene data show CDR1 as MNHNY and CDR2 as SVGAGI (reference sequence). This CDR3 contains 16 residues. The CDR3 spells CASSSAPQASLGEQYF. DNA for the CDR3: TGTGCCAGCAGCTCGGCCCCGCAGGCATCCCTGGGCGAGCAGTACTTC.

This rearrangement joins TRBV15 to TRBJ1-5, with D uncertain. There are 13 residues in the CDR3. The V and J ends lost 5 bases and 0 bases respectively, with 5 bases between them. Germline assignment: CDR1 LNHNV and CDR2 YYDKDF (reference sequence). CDR3 sequence: CATSYGSNQPQHF. In DNA form, the CDR3 reads TGTGCCACCAGCTACGGTAGCAATCAGCCCCAGCATTTT.

This sequence joins TRBV21-1 and TRBJ1-1; the table gives TRBD1 as D, unverified against the DNA. TRBV21-1 is tagged as a pseudogene. The CDR3 loop spans 16 amino acids. Here the CDR3 DNA reads TGTGCCAGCAGCAAGGGACAGGGAGAGTTGGACACTGAAGCTTTCTTT. Protein product: CASSKGQGELDTEAFF.

This rearrangement joins TRBV19 to TRBJ1-2; tentatively, D is TRBD1 (6 bases). The CDR3 length is 14 residues. With 4 bases removed from V and 4 bases from J, the gap between germline ends came to 13 bases. Per germline, CDR1 LNHDA and CDR2 SQIVND (reference sequence). The CDR3 nucleotides are TGTGCCAGTAGTACAACCGGGACACTCTATGGCTACACCTTC. Protein: CASSTTGTLYGYTF. The whole variable domain, filled in from reference TRBV19 and TRBJ1-2, reads DGGITQSPKYLFRKEGQNVTLSCEQNLNHDAMYWYRQDPGQGLRLIYYSQIVNDFQKGDIAEGYSVSREKKESFPLTVTSAQKNPTAFYLCASSTTGTLYGYTFGSGTRLTVV.

The gene calls are TRBV5-1 and TRBJ2-3; 8 bases map to TRBD2. The germline CDR1 and CDR2 sequences are SGHRS and YFSETQ. Trimming took 1 base from V and 3 from J; bases not matched to a gene: 10. The CDR3 extends over 17 amino acids. The DNA of the CDR3 is TGCGCCAGCAGCTTGTGGCGGGAGGACGGGAGGACAGATACGCAGTATTTT. It codes for CASSLWREDGRTDTQYF.